This T cell receptor beta chain originates from a study of CD8 T cells in ankylosing spondylitis. Using quantitative 5'-RACE with molecular barcodes, the authors made TCR beta libraries. TCRdb re-called the 5' RACE reads through MiXCR, storing one row per CDR3 protein. Of fewer than 400,000 distinct CDR3 sequences listed, 6.5% to 10% were seen once; the top ten hold roughly 15%. The length of the CDR3 is 12 residues. Germline V CDR1 and CDR2: DFQATT, SNEGSKA (reference sequence). Trimming took 7 bases from V and 3 from J, leaving 10 bases between them. Study-wide results and caveats: Roughly eight highly homologous variants made up a TCR beta motif that seemed to typify ankylosing spondylitis blood. Reported data indicate significant enrichment of disease-linked clones within matched ankylosing spondylitis synovial fluid.

This clonotype was recorded a few times. Its antigen remains unidentified. Sequencing was carried out using blood, either unsorted or a sorted T cell fraction (not recorded which). The chain links TRBV20-1 to TRBJ2-1; no clear D gene. The sequence was collected from a male donor with ankylosing spondylitis. The CDR3 sequence: CSGVGNYNEQFF. For the CDR3, the DNA is TGCAGTGGAGTAGGGAACTACAATGAGCAGTTCTTC.